One T cell receptor beta chain is described in this entry. This record belongs to a study of blood T cell repertoires in COVID-19. Study summary: Material from acute and convalescent COVID-19 was sourced from the United States, Italy and Spain.

Data came from immunoSEQ multiplex PCR; TCRdb stores just in-frame clones and leaves some out. The table has 270,000 or so clones, about nine tenths seen once. Germline CDR1 and CDR2: SGHDT and YYEEEE. Trimming pared 1 base from V and 7 bases from J, leaving 12 bases between. The CDR3 is 14 residues long. The chain carries TRBV5-6 and TRBJ2-1, with D tentatively TRBD2 (6 bases). This TCR derives from a woman under 40 with active or convalescent COVID-19. Source material: peripheral blood. The CDR3 DNA reads as TGTGCCAGCAGCTTGCGGGGAGGTGGGAATGAGCAGTTCTTC. Its protein is CASSLRGGGNEQFF.